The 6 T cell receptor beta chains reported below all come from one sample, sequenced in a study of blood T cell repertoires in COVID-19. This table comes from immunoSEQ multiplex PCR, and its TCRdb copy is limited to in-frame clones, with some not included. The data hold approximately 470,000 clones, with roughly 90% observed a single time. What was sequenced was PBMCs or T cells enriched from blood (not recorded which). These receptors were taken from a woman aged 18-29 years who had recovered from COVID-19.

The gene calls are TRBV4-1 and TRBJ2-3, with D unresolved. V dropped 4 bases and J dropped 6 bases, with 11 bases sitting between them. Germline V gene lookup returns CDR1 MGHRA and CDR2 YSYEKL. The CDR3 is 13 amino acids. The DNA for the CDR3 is TGCGCCAGCAGCCGCCGTCCCGAGGATACGCAGTATTTT. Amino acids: CASSRRPEDTQYF.

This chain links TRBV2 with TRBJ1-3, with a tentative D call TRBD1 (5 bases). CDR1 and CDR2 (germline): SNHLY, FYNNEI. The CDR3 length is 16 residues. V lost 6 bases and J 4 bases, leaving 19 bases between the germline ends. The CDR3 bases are TGTGCCAGCAGCGGTCGGGGGTTAAGGGGAGGAAACACCATATATTTT. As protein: CASSGRGLRGGNTIYF.

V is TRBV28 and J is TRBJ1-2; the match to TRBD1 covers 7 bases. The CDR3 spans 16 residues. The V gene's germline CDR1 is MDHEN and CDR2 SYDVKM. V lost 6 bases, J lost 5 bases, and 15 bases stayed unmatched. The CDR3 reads CASSLSTGDGKYGYTF. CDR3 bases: TGTGCCAGCAGCCTTTCAACAGGGGACGGGAAGTATGGCTACACCTTC.

The CDR3 DNA follows: TGTGCCAGCTCTCTTAACAGCTACACCTTC. It encodes CASSLNSYTF. The rearrangement joins TRBV6-6 to TRBJ1-2; D is unclear. Germline values: CDR1 MNHNY, CDR2 SVGAGI (reference sequence). Between the trimmed V and J ends, which lost 8 bases and 9 bases, there was a span of 10 bases. This CDR3 has 10 amino acids.

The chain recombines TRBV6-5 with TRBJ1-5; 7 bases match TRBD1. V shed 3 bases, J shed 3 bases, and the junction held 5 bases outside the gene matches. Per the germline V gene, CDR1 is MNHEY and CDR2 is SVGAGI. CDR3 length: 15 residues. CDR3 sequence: CASSYEDRTNQPQHF. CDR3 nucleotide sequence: TGTGCCAGCAGTTATGAGGACAGGACCAATCAGCCCCAGCATTTT.

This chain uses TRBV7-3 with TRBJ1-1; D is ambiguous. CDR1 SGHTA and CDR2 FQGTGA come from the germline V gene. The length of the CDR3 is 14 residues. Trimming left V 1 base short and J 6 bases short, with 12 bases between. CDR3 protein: CASSLNPLYAEAFF. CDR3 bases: TGTGCCAGCAGCTTAAACCCCCTCTACGCTGAAGCTTTCTTT. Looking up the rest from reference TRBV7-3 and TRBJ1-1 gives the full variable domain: GAGVSQTPSNKVTEKGKYVELRCDPISGHTALYWYRQSLGQGPEFLIYFQGTGAADDSGLPNDRFFAVRPEGSVSTLKIQRTERGDSAVYLCASSLNPLYAEAFFGQGTRLTVV.